This paragraph covers one T cell receptor (beta chain) sequence. Its matching antigen is unknown. With V trimmed by 4 bases and J by 2 bases, 13 bases remained unmatched. The CDR3 is 18 residues long. Germline CDR1 and CDR2: SGHDT and YYEEEE. These data originate in a study of radiotherapy plus CTLA-4 blockade in lung cancer. About the study: Patients showed objective responses in 18% of cases, and disease control was achieved by 25% to 35%.

Findings and caveats of the study: Subsequent to radiotherapy plus ipilimumab, tumor-derived TCR clones underwent expansion in blood. Early blood T cell clone changes and increased post-radiation serum interferon-beta were reportedly the strongest response predictors.

Method: immunoSEQ multiplex PCR; TCRdb's copy keeps in-frame clones and lacks some. The data show fewer than 95,000 clones, with about 83% seen just once and around 0.8% held by the top ten. The TCR comes from a human donor with non-small cell lung cancer who had stable disease on radiotherapy plus ipilimumab. The V gene is TRBV5-6, the J gene TRBJ2-3; 10 bases line up with TRBD2. Material: peripheral blood, obtained from a patient treated with radiotherapy plus ipilimumab. The DNA of the CDR3 is TGTGCCAGCAGCGCTCTTGTTAAAGCGGGGGGGGTCACAGATACGCAGTATTTT. Its translation is CASSALVKAGGVTDTQYF.